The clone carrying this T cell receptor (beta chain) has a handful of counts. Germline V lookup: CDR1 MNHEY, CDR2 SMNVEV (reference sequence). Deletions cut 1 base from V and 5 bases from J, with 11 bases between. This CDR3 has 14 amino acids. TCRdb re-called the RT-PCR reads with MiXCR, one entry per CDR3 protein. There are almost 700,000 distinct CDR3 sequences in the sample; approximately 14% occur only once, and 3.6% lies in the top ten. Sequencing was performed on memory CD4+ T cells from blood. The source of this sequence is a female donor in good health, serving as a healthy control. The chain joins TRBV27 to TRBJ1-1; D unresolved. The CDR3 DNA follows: TGTGCCAGCAGTTTATATAGCGGGGAAACTGAAGCTTTCTTT. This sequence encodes CASSLYSGETEAFF.